This entry is about one T cell receptor (beta chain). Between the trimmed V and J ends, which lost 2 bases and 2 bases, there was a span of 9 bases. This CDR3 spans 13 amino acids. Looked up from germline, CDR1 is GTSNPN and CDR2 is SVGIG (reference sequence). This sample was included in a study of follicular helper T cells after annual influenza vaccination. The assay was immunoSEQ multiplex PCR, and TCRdb's table has in-frame clones only and misses some. Here the sample spans about 6,800 clones, about 88% being singletons. Time point described: 2015-2016 season, 7 days after influenza vaccination. The source is an adult who received the influenza vaccine. The sample consisted of CXCR5+ CD38- circulating T follicular helper cells from blood, taken 7 days after influenza vaccination. The subset is: circulating Tfh, non-naive CD4+CXCR5+PD-1+ (ICOS+CD38+ or ICOS-CD38-). The chain uses TRBV30 and TRBJ1-2; D call uncertain. As DNA, the CDR3 is TGTGCCTGGAGTCCCACGGGAAACTATGGCTACACCTTC. Protein sequence: CAWSPTGNYGYTF.